This record concerns one T cell receptor beta chain sequence. Here immunoSEQ multiplex PCR was the method, and the copy in TCRdb shows in-frame clones only, minus some. The data show tens of thousands of clones, approximately 92% seen once. These data are taken from a study of T cell changes during pregnancy in multiple sclerosis. Looked up from germline, CDR1 is ENHRY and CDR2 is SYGVKD. Trimming left V 3 bases short and J 4 bases short, with 13 bases between. The CDR3 runs 15 residues. The sequences come from peripheral blood, collected in the second trimester of pregnancy. The V and J genes are TRBV10-3 and TRBJ1-5; D gene uncertain. The TCR originated in a female donor in good health, enrolled as a control in a pregnancy study. The CDR3 loop is CAISDGEGRNQPQHF. Written as DNA, the CDR3 is TGTGCCATCAGTGATGGGGAGGGAAGGAATCAGCCCCAGCATTTT.